This TCR beta chain was observed in a study of human T cells and chemical hapten exposure. Study information: Each patch test put 0.01% DPC on the upper back, and results were read at 6 days.

The study used a library that attached unique molecular identifiers to individual cDNA molecules. TCRdb passed the RACE reads through MiXCR, listing each CDR3 protein once. The top ten clones hold roughly 3% of a sample with 180,000 or so distinct CDR3 sequences, around 30% of them seen once. Time point in this sample: pre-sensitization, week 0. Treatment in this sample: therapeutic diphenylcyclopropenone sensitization with weekly scalp DPC. People who gave samples had alopecia, were 18 to 70 years old, and were suitable for DPC. The CDR3 has 14 residues. The germline gives CDR1 SNHLY, CDR2 FYNNEI. With V trimmed by 6 bases and J by 7 bases, 7 bases remained unmatched.

The receptor was derived from a woman between 25 and 40 years old with alopecia areata. Some clones in this sample may be carry-over from other donors' samples. V gene TRBV2 combines with J gene TRBJ1-4; 8 positions match TRBD1. The sample in question was whole blood, obtained in connection with sensitization to the hapten diphenylcyclopropenone (DPC). The CDR3 bases are TGTGCCAGCAGAAGGACAGGGCCCTCTGAAAAACTGTTTTTT. Translated: CASRRTGPSEKLFF.